What follows are 2 T cell receptor beta chains derived from one specimen sequenced in a study of cytomegalovirus exposure and HLA in healthy donors. Primers for the PCR totalled 60 Vbeta and 13 Jbeta. The protocol was immunoSEQ multiplex PCR, while the TCRdb copy is restricted to in-frame clones and leaves out a portion. The sample includes some 120,000 clones, 74% of them seen just once. Input material: PBMCs. Every receptor here comes from a man aged 40-49 years in good health and CMV-seropositive.

The CDR3 DNA is TGTGCCAGCAGAGGGGGGGGTTTTGAGCAGTTCTTC. It yields the protein CASRGGGFEQFF. The gene calls are TRBV27 and TRBJ2-1, with D perhaps TRBD2 (7 bases). V dropped 6 bases and J dropped 9 bases, with 12 bases sitting between them. The CDR3 loop spans 12 amino acids. The germline V gene has CDR1 MNHEY and CDR2 SMNVEV (reference sequence).

The gene calls are TRBV7-2 and TRBJ2-2, with TRBD2 as a possible D gene (5 bases). This CDR3 spans 15 amino acids. Germline V gene sequence: CDR1 SGHTA, CDR2 FQGNSA. Trimming removed 5 bases at V and 7 bases at J, with 17 bases between. The CDR3 DNA is TGTGCCAGCAGCCTAAGGCGAGGGAAGGGCGGGGAGCTGTTTTTT. Protein sequence: CASSLRRGKGGELFF.